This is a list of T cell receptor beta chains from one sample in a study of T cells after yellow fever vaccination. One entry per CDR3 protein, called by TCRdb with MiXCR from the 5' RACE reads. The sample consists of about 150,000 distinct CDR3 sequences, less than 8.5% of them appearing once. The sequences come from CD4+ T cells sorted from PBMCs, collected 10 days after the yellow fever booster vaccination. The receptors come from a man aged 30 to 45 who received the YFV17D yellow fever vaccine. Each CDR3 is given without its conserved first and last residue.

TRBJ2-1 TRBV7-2 ASSIAGGPNNEQF
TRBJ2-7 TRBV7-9 ASSLRTGTYEQY
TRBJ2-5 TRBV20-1 SARDRLGGETQY
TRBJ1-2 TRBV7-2 ASSLDNYGYT
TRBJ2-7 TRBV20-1 SARDPSGRSYEQY
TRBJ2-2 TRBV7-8 ASSLVVAGVVTGELF
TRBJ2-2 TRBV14 ASSQDQKELF
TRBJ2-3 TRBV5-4 ASITGGTDTQY
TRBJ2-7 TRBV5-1 ASSLVSGGSYEQY
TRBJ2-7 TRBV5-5 ASIRDRGFGEQY
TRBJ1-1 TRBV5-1 ASSLAANTEAF
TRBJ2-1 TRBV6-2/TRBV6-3 ASQRGYDEQF
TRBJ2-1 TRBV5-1 ASSLASVGWNEQF
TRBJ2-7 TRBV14 ASSQGLESTYEQY
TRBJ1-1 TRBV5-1 ASSLATGNTEAF
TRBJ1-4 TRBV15 ATSRTLGNEKLF
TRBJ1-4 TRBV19 ASRRKNLEYEKLF
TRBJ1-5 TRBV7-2 ASSLDSGRNQPQH
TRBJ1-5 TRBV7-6 ASSLGAGNQPQH
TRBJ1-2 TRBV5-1 ASSPVMSNYGYT
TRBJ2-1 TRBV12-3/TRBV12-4 ASRPPGLAGDEQF
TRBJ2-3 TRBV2 ASRDGGPTDTQY
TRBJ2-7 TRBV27 ASSPQTSGRNYEQY
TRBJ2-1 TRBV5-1 ASSSGTSHSYNEQF
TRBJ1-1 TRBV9 ASSITEFRGTEAF
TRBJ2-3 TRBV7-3 ASSPQAGDPDTQY
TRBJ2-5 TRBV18 ASSITSGTIAETQY
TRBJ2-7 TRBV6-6 APWDEQY
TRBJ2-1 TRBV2 ASSVVSLRNEQF
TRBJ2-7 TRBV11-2 ASSFKVTSGSLGSYEQY
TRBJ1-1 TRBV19 ASSHRGLTEAF
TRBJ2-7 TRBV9 ASSVEAESIGYEQY
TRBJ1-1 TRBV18 ASSPLRGDTEAF
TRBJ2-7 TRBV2 ASSPGGRRESYEQY
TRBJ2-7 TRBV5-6 ASSLVLAVSYEQY
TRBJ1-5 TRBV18 ASSPPGSVLQPQH
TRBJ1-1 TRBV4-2 ASSQDDSMNTEAF
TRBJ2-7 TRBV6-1 ASSRNRGNSIGEQY
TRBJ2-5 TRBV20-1 SATGPQETQY
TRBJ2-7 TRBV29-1 SVGARRYEQY
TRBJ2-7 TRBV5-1 ASSLKDGYEQY
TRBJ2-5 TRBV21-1 ASASELRQFDQETQY
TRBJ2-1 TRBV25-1 ASSEFPGTSDNEQF
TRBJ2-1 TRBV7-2 ASSSTWTSGFNNEQF
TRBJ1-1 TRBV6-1 ASRAQGWGKAF
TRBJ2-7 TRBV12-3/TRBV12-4 ASSLVAYPTYEQY
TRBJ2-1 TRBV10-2 ASSDLGTSGRLEQF